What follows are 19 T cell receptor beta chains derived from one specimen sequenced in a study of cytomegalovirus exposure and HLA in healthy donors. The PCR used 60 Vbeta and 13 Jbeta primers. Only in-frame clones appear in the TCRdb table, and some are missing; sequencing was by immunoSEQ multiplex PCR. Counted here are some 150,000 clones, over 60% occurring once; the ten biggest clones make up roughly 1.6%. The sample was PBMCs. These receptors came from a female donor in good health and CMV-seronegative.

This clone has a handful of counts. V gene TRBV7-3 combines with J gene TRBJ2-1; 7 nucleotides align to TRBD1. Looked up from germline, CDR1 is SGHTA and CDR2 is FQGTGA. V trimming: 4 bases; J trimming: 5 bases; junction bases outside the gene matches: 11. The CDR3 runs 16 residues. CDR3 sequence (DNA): TGTGCCAGCAGCTCGACCGGGACAGCACCCCACAATGAGCAGTTCTTC. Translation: CASSSTGTAPHNEQFF.

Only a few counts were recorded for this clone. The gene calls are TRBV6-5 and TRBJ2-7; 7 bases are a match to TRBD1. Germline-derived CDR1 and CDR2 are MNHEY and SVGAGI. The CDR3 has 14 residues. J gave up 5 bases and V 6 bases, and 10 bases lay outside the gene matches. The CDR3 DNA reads TGTGCCAGCAGCCCCACCGCCGACAGGGACGAGCAGTACTTC. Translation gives CASSPTADRDEQYF.

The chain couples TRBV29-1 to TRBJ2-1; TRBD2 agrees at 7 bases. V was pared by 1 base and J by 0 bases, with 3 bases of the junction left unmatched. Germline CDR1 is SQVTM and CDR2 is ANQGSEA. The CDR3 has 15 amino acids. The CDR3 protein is CSVEVWGGSYNEQFF. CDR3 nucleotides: TGCAGCGTTGAAGTTTGGGGGGGCTCCTACAATGAGCAGTTCTTC.

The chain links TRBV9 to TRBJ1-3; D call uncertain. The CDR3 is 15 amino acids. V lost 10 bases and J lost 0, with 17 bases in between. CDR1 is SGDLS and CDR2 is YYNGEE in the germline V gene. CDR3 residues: CASARNLDSGNTIYF. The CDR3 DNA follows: TGTGCCTCCGCGAGAAACTTAGACTCTGGAAACACCATATATTTT.

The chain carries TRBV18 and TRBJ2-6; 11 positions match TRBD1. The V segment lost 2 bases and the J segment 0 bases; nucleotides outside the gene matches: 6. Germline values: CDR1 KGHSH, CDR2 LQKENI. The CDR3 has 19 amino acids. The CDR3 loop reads CASSPSRGTGGSGANVLTF. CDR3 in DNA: TGTGCCAGCTCACCATCCCGCGGGACAGGGGGCTCTGGGGCCAACGTCCTGACTTTC.

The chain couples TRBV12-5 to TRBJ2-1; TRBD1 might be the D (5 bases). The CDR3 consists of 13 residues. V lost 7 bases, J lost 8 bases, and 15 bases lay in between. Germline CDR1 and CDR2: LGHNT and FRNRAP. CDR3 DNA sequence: TGTGCTAGTGATGGAGCAGGGTCCCATGAGCAGTTCTTC. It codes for CASDGAGSHEQFF.

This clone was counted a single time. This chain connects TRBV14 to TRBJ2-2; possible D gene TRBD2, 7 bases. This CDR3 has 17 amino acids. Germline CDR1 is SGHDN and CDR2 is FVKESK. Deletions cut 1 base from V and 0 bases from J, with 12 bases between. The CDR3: CASSQAYGGPNTGELFF. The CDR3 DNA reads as TGTGCCAGCAGCCAAGCTTACGGGGGGCCGAACACCGGGGAGCTGTTTTTT.

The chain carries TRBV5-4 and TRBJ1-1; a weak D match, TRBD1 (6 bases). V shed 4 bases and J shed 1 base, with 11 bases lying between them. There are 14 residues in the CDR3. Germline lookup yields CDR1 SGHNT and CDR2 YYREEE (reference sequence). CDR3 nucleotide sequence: TGTGCCAGCAGCCCAGAGGGACAGAACACTGAAGCTTTCTTT. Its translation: CASSPEGQNTEAFF.

CDR3 DNA sequence: TGTGCCAGTATGGAGTTGTCAGGGGCCCGACCTAACTATGGCTACACCTTC. Translated, it gives CASMELSGARPNYGYTF. This chain joins TRBV19 and TRBJ1-2; D may be TRBD1 (6 bases). Trimming took 7 bases from V and 0 from J, leaving 21 bases between them. CDR1 and CDR2 from the germline V gene are LNHDA and SQIVND (reference sequence). The CDR3 is 17 residues long.

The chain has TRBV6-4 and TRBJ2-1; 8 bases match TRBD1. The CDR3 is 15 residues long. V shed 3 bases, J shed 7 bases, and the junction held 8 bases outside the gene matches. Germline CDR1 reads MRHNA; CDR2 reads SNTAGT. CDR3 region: CASSDGPDRANEQFF. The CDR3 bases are TGTGCCAGCAGTGATGGGCCGGACAGGGCAAATGAGCAGTTCTTC.

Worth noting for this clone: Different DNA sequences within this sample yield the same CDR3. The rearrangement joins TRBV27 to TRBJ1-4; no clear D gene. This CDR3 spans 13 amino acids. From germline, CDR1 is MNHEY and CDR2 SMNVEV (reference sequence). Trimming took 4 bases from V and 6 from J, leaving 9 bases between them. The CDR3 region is CASSSPGDEKLFF. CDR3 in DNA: TGTGCCAGCAGTTCCCCCGGGGATGAAAAACTGTTTTTT.

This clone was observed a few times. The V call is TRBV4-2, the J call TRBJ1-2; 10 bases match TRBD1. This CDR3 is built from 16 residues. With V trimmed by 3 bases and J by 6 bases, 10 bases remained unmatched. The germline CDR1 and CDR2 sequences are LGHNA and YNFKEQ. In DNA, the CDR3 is TGTGCCAGCAGCCAGCCCCGACAGGGGGCGTTGGATGGCTACACCTTC. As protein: CASSQPRQGALDGYTF.

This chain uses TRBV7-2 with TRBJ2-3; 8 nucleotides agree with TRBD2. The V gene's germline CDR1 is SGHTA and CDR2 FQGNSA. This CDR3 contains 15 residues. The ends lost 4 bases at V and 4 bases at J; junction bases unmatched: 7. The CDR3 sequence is CASSYGTRWADTQYF. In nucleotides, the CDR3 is TGTGCCAGCAGCTACGGGACTAGATGGGCAGATACGCAGTATTTT.

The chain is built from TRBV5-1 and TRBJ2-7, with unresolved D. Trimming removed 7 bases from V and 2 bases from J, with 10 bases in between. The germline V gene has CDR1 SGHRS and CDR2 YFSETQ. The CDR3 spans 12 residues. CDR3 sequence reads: CASPPSPYEQYF. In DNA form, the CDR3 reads TGCGCCAGCCCCCCTAGTCCCTACGAGCAGTACTTC.

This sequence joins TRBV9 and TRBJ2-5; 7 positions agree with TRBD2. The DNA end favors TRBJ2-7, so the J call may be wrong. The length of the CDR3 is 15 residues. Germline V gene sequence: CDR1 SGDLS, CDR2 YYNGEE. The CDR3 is CASSVGAREGYEQYF. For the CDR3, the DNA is TGTGCCAGCAGCGTAGGGGCCAGGGAGGGCTACGAGCAGTACTTC.

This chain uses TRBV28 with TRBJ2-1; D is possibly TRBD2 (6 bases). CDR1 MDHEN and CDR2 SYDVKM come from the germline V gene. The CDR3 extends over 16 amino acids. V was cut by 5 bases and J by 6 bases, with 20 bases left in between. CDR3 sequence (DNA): TGTGCCAGCAGTCCCCCCTCGGGCGGGGCCATCAATGAGCAGTTCTTC. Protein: CASSPPSGGAINEQFF.

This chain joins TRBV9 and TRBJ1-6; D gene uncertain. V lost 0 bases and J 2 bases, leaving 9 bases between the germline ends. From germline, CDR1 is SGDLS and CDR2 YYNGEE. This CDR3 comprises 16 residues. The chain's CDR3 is CASSVGVEAYNSPLHF. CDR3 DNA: TGTGCCAGCAGCGTAGGGGTGGAGGCCTATAATTCACCCCTCCACTTT.

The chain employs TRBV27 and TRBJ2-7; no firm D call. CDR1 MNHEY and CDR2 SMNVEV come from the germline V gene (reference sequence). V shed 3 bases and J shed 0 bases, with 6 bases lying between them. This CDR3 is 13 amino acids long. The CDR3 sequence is CASSFSSSYEQYF. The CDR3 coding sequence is TGTGCCAGCAGTTTCTCTAGCTCCTACGAGCAGTACTTC.

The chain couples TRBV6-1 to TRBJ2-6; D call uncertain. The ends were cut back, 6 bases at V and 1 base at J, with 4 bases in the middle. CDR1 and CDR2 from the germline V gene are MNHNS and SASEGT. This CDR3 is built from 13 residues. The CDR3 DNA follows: TGTGCCAGCAGCCTATCTGGGGCCAACGTCCTGACTTTC. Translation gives CASSLSGANVLTF.